The clone carrying this T cell receptor (beta chain) was counted only a few times. The antigen is undetermined. These data belong to a study of T-cell memory formation after mild COVID-19. The study's findings and limits: Clones from the second wave (peaking day 37) had unconfirmed SARS-CoV-2 specificity. Later expanders leaned CD4+, whereas day 15 to 85 contracting clones were balanced CD4/CD8. Detection of some responders pre-infection suggested pre-existing cross-reactive memory T cells participated.

The CDR3 consists of 15 residues. CDR1 and CDR2 from the germline V gene are KGHDR and SFDVKD. Trimming shortened V by 6 bases and J by 5 bases, and 17 bases separated the two germline ends. TCR alpha and TCR beta cDNA libraries with sample barcodes and UMIs came from 5'RACE using constant-segment primers. TCRdb called the 5' RACE reads again in MiXCR, with one record for every CDR3 protein. Of fewer than 700,000 distinct CDR3 sequences in the sample, about 20% are singletons; the top ten hold about 8.2%. This clonotype originated in an adult woman who had mild COVID-19 (a few samples of this study predate the infection). Cell type and time point are not known. Input material: PBMCs or a T cell subset sorted from them (not recorded which). The V call is TRBV24-1, the J call TRBJ2-3; no reliable D call. The CDR3 coding sequence is TGTGCCACCAGTTCCCGATTGGACGGTTTAGATACGCAGTATTTT. It codes for CATSSRLDGLDTQYF.